This T cell receptor (beta chain) was found in a study of glioma-infiltrating T cells after dendritic cell vaccination. This clone was counted only a few times. V was shortened by 3 bases and J by 7 bases, with 13 bases between the two germline ends. The CDR3 runs 14 residues. Germline V gene sequence: CDR1 MRHNA, CDR2 SNTAGT. TCRdb's copy holds only in-frame clones and misses some; the assay was immunoSEQ multiplex PCR. Of 45,000 to 55,000 clones in the sample, about 85% were seen once. The starting material was blood, obtained before dendritic cell vaccination. This clonotype originated in a human donor with glioblastoma. The chain carries TRBV6-4 and TRBJ1-5; D not resolved. As DNA, the CDR3 is TGTGCCAGCAGTGAAGGCCCAACGGGGCAGCCCCAGCATTTT. This sequence encodes CASSEGPTGQPQHF.